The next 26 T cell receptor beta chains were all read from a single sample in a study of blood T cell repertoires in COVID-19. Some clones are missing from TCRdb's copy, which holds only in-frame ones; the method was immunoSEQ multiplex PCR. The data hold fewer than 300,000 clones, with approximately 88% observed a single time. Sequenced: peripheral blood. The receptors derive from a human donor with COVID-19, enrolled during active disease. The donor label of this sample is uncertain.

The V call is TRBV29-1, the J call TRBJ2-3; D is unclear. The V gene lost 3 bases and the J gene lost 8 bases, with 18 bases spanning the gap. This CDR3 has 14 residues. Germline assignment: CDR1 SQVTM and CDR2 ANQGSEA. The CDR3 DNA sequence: TGCAGCGTTGATATCGTCGCCGGGTCGGGTACGCAGTATTTT. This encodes CSVDIVAGSGTQYF.

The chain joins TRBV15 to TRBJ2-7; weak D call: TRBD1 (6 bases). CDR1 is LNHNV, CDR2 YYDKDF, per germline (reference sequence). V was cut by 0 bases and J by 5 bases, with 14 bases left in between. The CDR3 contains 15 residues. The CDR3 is CATSRDMGHRDEQYF. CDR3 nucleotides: TGTGCCACCAGCAGAGATATGGGGCACAGGGACGAGCAGTACTTC.

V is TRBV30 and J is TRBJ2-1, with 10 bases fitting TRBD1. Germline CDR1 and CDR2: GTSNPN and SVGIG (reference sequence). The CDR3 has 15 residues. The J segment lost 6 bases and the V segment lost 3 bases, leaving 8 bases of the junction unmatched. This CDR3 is CAWSPWDRGSNEQFF. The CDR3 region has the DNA TGTGCCTGGAGCCCTTGGGACAGGGGTTCCAATGAGCAGTTCTTC.

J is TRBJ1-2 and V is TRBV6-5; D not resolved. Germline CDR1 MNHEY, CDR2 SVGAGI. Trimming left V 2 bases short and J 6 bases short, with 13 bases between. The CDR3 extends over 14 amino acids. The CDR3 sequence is CASSYNRGFDGYTF. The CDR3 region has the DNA TGTGCCAGCAGTTACAATCGGGGTTTTGATGGCTACACCTTC.

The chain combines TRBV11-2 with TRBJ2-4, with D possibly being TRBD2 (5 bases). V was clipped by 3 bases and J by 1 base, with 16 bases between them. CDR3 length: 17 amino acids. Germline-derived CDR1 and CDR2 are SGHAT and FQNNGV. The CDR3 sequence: CASSFSPGRFAKNIQYF. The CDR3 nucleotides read TGTGCCAGCAGCTTCTCCCCGGGGAGATTCGCCAAAAACATTCAGTACTTC.

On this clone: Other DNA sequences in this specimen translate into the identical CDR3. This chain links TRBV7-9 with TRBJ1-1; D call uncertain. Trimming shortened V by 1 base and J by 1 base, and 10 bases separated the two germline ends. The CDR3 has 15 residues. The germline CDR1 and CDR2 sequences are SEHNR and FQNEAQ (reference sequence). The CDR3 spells CASSLGEGSNTEAFF. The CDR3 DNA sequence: TGTGCCAGCAGCTTAGGGGAGGGATCGAACACTGAAGCTTTCTTT.

For the CDR3, the DNA is TGTGCCAGCAGCGTAGAAGGGAGCTACAATGAGCAGTTCTTC. This gives the protein CASSVEGSYNEQFF. J is TRBJ2-1 and V is TRBV9; D perhaps matches TRBD2 (5 bases). The CDR3 totals 14 residues. V lost 0 bases, J lost 3 bases, and 7 bases lay in between. Germline values: CDR1 SGDLS, CDR2 YYNGEE.

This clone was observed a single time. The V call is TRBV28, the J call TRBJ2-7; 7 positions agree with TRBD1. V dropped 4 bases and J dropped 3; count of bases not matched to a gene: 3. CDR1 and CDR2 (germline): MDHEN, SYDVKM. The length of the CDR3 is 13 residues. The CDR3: CASSSGTVYEQYF. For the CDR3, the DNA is TGTGCCAGCAGTTCTGGGACAGTCTACGAGCAGTACTTC.

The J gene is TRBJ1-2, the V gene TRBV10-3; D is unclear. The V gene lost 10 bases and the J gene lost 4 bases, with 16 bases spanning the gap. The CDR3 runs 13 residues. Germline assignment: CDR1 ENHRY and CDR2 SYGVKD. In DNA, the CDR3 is TGTGCCACGCGAGGAGGGTCGGGCTATGGCTACACCTTC. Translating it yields CATRGGSGYGYTF.

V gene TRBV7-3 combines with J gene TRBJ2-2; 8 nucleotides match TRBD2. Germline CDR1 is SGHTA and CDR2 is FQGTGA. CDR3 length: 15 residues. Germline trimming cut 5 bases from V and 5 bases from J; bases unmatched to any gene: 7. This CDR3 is CASSRVASGTGELFF. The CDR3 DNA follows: TGTGCCAGCAGCCGCGTGGCTAGCGGGACCGGGGAGCTGTTTTTT. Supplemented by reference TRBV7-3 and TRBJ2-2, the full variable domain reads GAGVSQTPSNKVTEKGKYVELRCDPISGHTALYWYRQSLGQGPEFLIYFQGTGAADDSGLPNDRFFAVRPEGSVSTLKIQRTERGDSAVYLCASSRVASGTGELFFGEGSRLTVL.

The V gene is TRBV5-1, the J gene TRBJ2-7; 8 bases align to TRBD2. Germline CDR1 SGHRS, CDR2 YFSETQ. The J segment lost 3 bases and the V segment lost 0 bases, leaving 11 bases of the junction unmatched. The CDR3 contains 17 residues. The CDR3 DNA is TGCGCCAGCAGCTTGGGCCCGGGAGCGGGAGACGTCTACGAGCAGTACTTC. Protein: CASSLGPGAGDVYEQYF.

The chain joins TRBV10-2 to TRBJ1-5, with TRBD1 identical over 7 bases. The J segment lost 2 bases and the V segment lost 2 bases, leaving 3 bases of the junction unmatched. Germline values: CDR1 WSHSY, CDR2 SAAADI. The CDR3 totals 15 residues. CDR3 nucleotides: TGCGCCAGCAGTGAGGCAGGGGGTGGCAATCAGCCCCAGCATTTT. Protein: CASSEAGGGNQPQHF.

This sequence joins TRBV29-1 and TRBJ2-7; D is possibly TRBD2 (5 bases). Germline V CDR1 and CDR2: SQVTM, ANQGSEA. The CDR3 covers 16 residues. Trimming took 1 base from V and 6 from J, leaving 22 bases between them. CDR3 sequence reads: CSVEGSGGVGWGEQYF. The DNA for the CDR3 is TGCAGCGTTGAAGGATCTGGAGGAGTGGGATGGGGCGAGCAGTACTTC.

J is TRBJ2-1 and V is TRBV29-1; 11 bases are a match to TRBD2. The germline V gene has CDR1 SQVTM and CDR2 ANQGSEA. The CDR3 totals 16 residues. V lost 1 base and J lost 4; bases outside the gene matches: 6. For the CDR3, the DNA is TGCAGCGTTGAAGGCCCTAGCGGGAGGATATACAATGAGCAGTTCTTC. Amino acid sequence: CSVEGPSGRIYNEQFF.

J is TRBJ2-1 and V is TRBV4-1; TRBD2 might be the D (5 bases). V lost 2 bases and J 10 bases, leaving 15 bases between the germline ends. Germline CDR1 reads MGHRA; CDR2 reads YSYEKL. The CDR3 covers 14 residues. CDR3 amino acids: CASSQSRSGNEQFF. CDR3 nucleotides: TGCGCCAGCAGCCAATCAAGGAGCGGAAACGAGCAGTTCTTC.

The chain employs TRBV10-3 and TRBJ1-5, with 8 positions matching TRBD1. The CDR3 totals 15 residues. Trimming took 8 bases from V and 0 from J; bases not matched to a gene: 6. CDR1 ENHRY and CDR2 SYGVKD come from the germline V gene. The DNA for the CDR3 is TGTGCCATCGGGGACAGGCGTTATAGCAATCAGCCCCAGCATTTT. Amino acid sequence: CAIGDRRYSNQPQHF.

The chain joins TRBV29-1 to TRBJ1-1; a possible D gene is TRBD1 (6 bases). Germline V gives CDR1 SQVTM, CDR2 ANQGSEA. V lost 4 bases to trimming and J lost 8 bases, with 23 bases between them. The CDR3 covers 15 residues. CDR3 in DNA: TGCAGCGTTGGGGGCAGGGGTGGTGCGGCCTACGAAGCTTTCTTT. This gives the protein CSVGGRGGAAYEAFF.

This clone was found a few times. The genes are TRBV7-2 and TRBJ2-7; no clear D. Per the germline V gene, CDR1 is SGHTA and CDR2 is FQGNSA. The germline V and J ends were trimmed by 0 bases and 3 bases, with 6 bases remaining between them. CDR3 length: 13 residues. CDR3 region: CASSLAAHYEQYF. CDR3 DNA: TGTGCCAGCAGCTTAGCGGCCCACTACGAGCAGTACTTC. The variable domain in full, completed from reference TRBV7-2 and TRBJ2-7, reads GAGVSQSPSNKVTEKGKDVELRCDPISGHTALYWYRQSLGQGLEFLIYFQGNSAPDKSGLPSDRFSAERTGGSVSTLTIQRTQQEDSAVYLCASSLAAHYEQYFGPGTRLTVT.

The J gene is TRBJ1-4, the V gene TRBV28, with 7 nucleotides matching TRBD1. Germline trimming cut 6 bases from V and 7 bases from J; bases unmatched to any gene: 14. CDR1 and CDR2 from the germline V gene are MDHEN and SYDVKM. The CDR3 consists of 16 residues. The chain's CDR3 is CASSPPAGGLGEKLFF. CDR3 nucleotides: TGTGCCAGCAGCCCGCCGGCAGGGGGACTAGGTGAAAAACTGTTTTTT.

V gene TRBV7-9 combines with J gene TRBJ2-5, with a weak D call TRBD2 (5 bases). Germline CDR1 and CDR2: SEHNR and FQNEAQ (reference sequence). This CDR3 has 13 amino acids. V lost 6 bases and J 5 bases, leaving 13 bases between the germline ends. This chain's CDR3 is CASSPSGSETQYF. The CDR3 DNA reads TGTGCCAGCAGTCCCTCGGGGTCGGAGACCCAGTACTTC.

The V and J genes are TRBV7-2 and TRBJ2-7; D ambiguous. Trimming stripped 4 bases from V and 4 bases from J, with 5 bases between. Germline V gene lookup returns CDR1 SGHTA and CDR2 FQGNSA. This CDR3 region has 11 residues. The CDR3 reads CASSSQYEQYF. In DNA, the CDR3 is TGTGCCAGCAGCTCCCAATACGAGCAGTACTTC.

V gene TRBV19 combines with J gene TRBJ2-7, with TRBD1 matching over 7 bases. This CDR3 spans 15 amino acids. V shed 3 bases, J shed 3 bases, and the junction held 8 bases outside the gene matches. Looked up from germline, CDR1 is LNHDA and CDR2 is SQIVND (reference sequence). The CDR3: CASSIVGDSYYEQYF. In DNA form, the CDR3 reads TGTGCCAGTAGTATCGTGGGGGACAGCTACTACGAGCAGTACTTC.

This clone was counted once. DNA for the CDR3: TGTGCCAGCAGCGTGGGGGGACAGAACTCCTACGAGCAGTACTTC. Amino acids: CASSVGGQNSYEQYF. The chain is built from TRBV9 and TRBJ2-7; D perhaps matches TRBD1 (7 bases). The V end lost 2 bases, the J end lost 0 bases, and 12 bases lay between the germline ends. Per the germline V gene, CDR1 is SGDLS and CDR2 is YYNGEE. The CDR3 has 15 residues.

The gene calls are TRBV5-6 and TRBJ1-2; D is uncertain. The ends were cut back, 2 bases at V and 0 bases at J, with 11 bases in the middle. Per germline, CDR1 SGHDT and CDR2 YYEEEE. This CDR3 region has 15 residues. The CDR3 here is CASSFLPVANYGYTF. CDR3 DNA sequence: TGTGCCAGCAGCTTTTTACCCGTAGCTAACTATGGCTACACCTTC.

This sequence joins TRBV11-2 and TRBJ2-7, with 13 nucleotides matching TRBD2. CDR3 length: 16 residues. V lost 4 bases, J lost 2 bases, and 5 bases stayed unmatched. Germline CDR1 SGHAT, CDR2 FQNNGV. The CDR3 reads CASSSWTSGSPYEQYF. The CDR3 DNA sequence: TGTGCCAGCAGCTCCTGGACTAGCGGGAGCCCCTACGAGCAGTACTTC.

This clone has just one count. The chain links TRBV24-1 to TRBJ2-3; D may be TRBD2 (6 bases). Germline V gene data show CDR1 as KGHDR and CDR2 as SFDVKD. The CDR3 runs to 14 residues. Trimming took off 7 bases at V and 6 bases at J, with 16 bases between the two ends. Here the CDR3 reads CATSARTGRDTQYF. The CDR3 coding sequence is TGTGCCACCAGCGCTAGGACGGGGAGGGATACGCAGTATTTT.